Below, one T cell receptor beta chain is given with its context. It lacks a known antigen. It has no much larger one-base neighbor in the sample; base qualities were not kept. This sample was taken from a study of blood T cells in healthy people across ages (dated by TCRdb to between 2014 and 2016). Some background on the complete study: In model experiments, template switching captured about one uniquely barcoded TCR beta cDNA molecule for every two T cells. For two donors (one aged 18 to 29 and one aged 80 or older), the study analyzed two additional independent replicas of 1 million unique cDNA reads from the same blood draw. Donors were grouped into four age groups: young (average 16 years), middle-aged (roughly 37), aged (about 60) and long-lived (approximately 75). To track age-related changes in TCR beta repertoire diversity, the study relied on deep sequencing normalized with unique cDNA molecular identifiers. What the authors observed across the whole study: Because the CMV infection status of the donors was unknown, age-related changes in expanded clonotypes may potentially have been confounded. The long-lived group showed more naive CD4+ T cells, fewer expanded clones and increased TCR diversity than the aged group, suggesting age selection. Bulk unsorted PBMC profiling prevented conclusive comparison of naive and antigen-experienced compartments. Estimates of total diversity from one million sequenced T cells were regarded as lower bounds and underestimates. A strong correlation was found between observed TCR beta diversity and the percentage of naive T cells measured by flow cytometry. As age increased, observed TCR beta diversity per million T cells dropped in a roughly linear way, and a significant reduction was already evident by age 40.

Receptors were amplified or captured by 5' RACE. The data were produced on an Illumina HiSeq 2500. The second PCR ran for about 6 to 12 cycles and used a J-beta primer mix along with a sample-barcoded 5' primer. Each TCR beta cDNA molecule received a unique molecular identifier from a template-switch 5' adaptor carrying 12 random nucleotides. Each sample yielded at least 2.5 million CDR3-containing paired-end reads. The Mint cDNA synthesis kit, primed by a TRBC-specific oligonucleotide, was used to synthesize first-strand cDNA from all RNA. Following uracil-DNA glycosylase treatment, a first 18-cycle PCR with universal primers M1SS and BC2_uni_R was performed on all cDNA. The authors' pipeline ran thus. For normalization, 1 million high-quality reads, each with a distinct molecular identifier, were randomly selected from each sample. Instead of being binned into consensus sequences, reads that shared molecular identifiers were thrown out. MiTCR, run with a Q25 quality threshold and the strictest error-elimination algorithm, handled CDR3 identification, clonotype clustering and error correction. A nonparametric unseen species model with Euler transformation was used to estimate a lower bound on total TCR beta diversity. The public reads were run again by TCRdb, first through fastp at Q25 and then through MiXCR, and only productive beta chains were kept. CDR3 protein duplicates are merged, each entry listing the most common genes and DNA. V and J calls and clone size were set by TCRdb, not the authors. This sample lists over 750,000 distinct CDR3 sequences; approximately 25% were detected once. The ten most abundant clones make up 9.4% of the sample.

Systemically healthy Caucasian individuals from Russia, roughly 40 in total and aged roughly 6 to 100 years, were included as donors. Roughly 11 milliliters of peripheral blood were drawn from each donor into EDTA-treated Vacutainer tubes. Ficoll-Paque density-gradient centrifugation was used to isolate PBMCs, with at least 6 million obtained per sample. Total RNA was extracted from PBMCs with Trizol reagent, with at least 6 micrograms obtained per sample. For every donor, flow cytometry on a PBMC aliquot measured the percentage of naive CD45RAhigh/CD27high T cells. The junction carries 12 bases between V and J, which are trimmed by 3 bases and 3 bases respectively. CDR1 and CDR2 were assigned from the germline V gene as SQVTM and ANQGSEA. Including the terminal cysteine and phenylalanine, the CDR3 comprises 14 residues. This entry keeps only the CDR3 DNA: 42 bases, framed from base 1. The same data also contributed to another study, on T cells of mothers and their children. The second investigation adds: Nine systemically healthy Caucasian individuals served as donors, namely three mothers together with their six children. cDNA synthesis used all of the extracted RNA, with roughly 1.5 ug of RNA in each 15 ul reaction. Sample barcodes and 2-4 random nucleotides were added via the M1S primer in the second PCR. Over 8 million TCR beta CDR3 reads came from each mother, compared with around 3 million reads from each child. TCR recombination output is similarly shaped by thymic selection in related and unrelated pairs, with a minor effect exerted by inherited differences. Related mother-child pairs always showed normalized repertoire overlap that was slightly higher than in unrelated mother-child pairs, though the difference was never significant. With a sensitivity of 90 to 100 clones per million clonotypes, no persistent microchimeric T cell clones were detected. In the study, deep NGS was used to compare the TCR beta repertoires of mothers and children, and features distinguishing related mother-child pairs from unrelated individuals were sought. On average, the children were approximately 11 +/- 4 years old, while the mothers were about 38 +/- 4 years old. After adapters were ligated using NEBNext reagents, the libraries underwent 100+100 nt paired-end sequencing on an Illumina HiSeq 2000. To avoid cross-contamination, the mother libraries and the child libraries were prepared a month apart and sequenced in separate runs. For each donor, between about 450,000 and 2,300,000 distinct TCR beta clonotypes were identified. Naive TCR beta clonotypes were estimated from low-frequency clonotypes matched to each donor's FACS-determined naive share, without sorting.

This TCR came from a boy between 5 and 17 years old in good health. The specimen was blood. The chain was built from TRBV29-1 and TRBJ1-3, with the D gene too uncertain to name. The DNA reads TGCAGCGTTGATTCCGGGGAGGGTGGAAACACCATATATTTT. This encodes CSVDSGEGGNTIYF.